Below, one T cell receptor beta chain is given with its context. The table came from immunoSEQ multiplex PCR; TCRdb's copy has only in-frame clones and leaves some out. Of about 180,000 clones listed, around nine tenths were seen once; the top ten hold approximately 1.5%. These data are taken from a study of control samples from healthy donors and cancer patients. Trimming took 5 bases from V and 10 from J, leaving 17 bases between them. Per the germline V gene, CDR1 is LGHNA and CDR2 is YSLEER. The CDR3 sequence is 14 residues long. The sequenced material came from blood. The clonotype was recovered from a man younger than 45 in good health. The chain combines TRBV4-3 with TRBJ1-4; D unclear. In DNA form, the CDR3 reads TGCGCCAGCAGCTTTCGACACGGGGAGGTAAAACTGTTTTTT. This encodes CASSFRHGEVKLFF.